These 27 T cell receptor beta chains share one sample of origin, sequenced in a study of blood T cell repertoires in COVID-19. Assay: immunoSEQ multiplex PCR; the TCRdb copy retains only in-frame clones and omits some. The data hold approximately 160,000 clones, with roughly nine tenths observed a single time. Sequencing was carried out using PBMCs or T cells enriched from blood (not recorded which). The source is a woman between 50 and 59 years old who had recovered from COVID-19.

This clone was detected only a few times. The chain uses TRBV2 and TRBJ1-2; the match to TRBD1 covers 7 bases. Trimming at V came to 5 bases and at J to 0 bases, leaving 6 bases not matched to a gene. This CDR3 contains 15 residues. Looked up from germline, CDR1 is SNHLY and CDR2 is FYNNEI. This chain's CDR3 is CASSKGGTANYGYTF. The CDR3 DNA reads TGTGCCAGCAGTAAGGGTGGGACAGCTAACTATGGCTACACCTTC. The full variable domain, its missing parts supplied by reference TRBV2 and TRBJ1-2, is EPEVTQTPSHQVTQMGQEVILRCVPISNHLYFYWYRQILGQKVEFLVSFYNNEISEKSEIFDDQFSVERPDGSNFTLKIRSTKLEDSAMYFCASSKGGTANYGYTFGSGTRLTVV.

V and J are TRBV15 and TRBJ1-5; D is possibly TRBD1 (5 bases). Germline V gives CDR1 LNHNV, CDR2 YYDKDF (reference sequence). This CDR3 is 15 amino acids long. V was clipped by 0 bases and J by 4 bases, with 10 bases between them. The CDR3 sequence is CATSREIGTNQPQHF. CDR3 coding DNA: TGTGCCACCAGCAGAGAGATAGGGACTAATCAGCCCCAGCATTTT.

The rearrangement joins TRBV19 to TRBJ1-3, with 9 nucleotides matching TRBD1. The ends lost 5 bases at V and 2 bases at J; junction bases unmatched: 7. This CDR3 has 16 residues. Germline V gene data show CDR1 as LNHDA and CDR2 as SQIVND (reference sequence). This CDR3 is CASSDYRGRTGNTIYF. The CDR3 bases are TGTGCCAGTAGTGATTACAGGGGGCGGACTGGAAACACCATATATTTT.

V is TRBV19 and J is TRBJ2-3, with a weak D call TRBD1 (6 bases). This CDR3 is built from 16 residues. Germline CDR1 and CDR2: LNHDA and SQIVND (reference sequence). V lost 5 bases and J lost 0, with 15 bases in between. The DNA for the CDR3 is TGTGCCAGTAGTGTCTTCAGGGGAAGGAGCACAGATACGCAGTATTTT. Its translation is CASSVFRGRSTDTQYF.

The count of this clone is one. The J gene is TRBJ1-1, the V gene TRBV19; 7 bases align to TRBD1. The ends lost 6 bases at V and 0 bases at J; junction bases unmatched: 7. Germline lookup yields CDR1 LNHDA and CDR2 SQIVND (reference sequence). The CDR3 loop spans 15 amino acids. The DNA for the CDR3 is TGTGCCAGTAGGCGGCAGGGGGAAATGAACACTGAAGCTTTCTTT. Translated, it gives CASRRQGEMNTEAFF.

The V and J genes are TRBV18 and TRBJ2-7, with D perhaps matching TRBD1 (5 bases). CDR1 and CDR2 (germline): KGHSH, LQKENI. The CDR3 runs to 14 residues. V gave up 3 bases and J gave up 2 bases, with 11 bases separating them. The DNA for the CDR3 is TGTGCCAGCTCACCTGTGCAGGGTGCCTACGAGCAGTACTTC. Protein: CASSPVQGAYEQYF.

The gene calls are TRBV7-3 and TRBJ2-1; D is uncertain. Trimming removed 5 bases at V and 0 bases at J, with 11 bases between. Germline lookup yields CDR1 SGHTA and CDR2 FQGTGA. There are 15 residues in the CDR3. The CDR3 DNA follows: TGTGCCAGCAGCCCCGGTCGGAGCTCCTACAATGAGCAGTTCTTC. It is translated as CASSPGRSSYNEQFF.

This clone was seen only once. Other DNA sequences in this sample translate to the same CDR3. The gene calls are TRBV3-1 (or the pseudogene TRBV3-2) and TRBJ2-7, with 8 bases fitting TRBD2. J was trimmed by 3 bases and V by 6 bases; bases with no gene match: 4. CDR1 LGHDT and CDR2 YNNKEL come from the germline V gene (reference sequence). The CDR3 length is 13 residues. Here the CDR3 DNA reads TGTGCCAGCAGTCGGACTAGCTTCTACGAGCAGTACTTC. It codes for CASSRTSFYEQYF.

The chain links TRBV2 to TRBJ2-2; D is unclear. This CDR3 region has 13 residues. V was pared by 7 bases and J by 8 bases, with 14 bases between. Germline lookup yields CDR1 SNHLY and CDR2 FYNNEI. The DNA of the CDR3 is TGTGCCAGCACGGTAGAACGCGAGGGGGAGCTGTTTTTT. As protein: CASTVEREGELFF.

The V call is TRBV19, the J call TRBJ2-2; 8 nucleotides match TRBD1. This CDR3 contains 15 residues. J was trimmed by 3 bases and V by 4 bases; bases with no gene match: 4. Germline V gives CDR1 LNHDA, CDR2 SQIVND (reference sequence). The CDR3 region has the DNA TGTGCCAGTAGTAGGACAGGGCTGGACACCGGGGAGCTGTTTTTT. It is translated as CASSRTGLDTGELFF.

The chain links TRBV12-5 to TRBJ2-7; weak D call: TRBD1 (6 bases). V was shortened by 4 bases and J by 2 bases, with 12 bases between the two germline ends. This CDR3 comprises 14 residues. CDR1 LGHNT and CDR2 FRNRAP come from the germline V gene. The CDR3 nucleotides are TGTGCTAGTGGTTCGAGGGGGAGCCCCTACGAGCAGTACTTC. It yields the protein CASGSRGSPYEQYF.

The CDR3 DNA reads TGTGCCACCAGTGATCGGGGACAGGGGGACTATGGCTACACCTTC. It translates to CATSDRGQGDYGYTF. The rearrangement links TRBV24-1 to TRBJ1-2; 11 bases align to TRBD1. There are 15 residues in the CDR3. Trimming took 3 bases from V and 3 from J; bases not matched to a gene: 2. Germline CDR1 KGHDR, CDR2 SFDVKD.

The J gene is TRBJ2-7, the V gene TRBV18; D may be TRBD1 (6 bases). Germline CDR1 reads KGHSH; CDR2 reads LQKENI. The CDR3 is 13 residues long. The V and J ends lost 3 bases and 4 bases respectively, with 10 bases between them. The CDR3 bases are TGTGCCAGCTCACCGGAAGGGGGATACGAGCAGTACTTC. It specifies CASSPEGGYEQYF.

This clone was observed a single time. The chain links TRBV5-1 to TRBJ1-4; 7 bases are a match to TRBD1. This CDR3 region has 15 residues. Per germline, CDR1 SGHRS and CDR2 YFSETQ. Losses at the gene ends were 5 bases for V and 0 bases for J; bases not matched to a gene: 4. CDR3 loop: CASRVQGTTNEKLFF. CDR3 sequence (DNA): TGCGCCAGCAGGGTACAGGGGACAACTAATGAAAAACTGTTTTTT.

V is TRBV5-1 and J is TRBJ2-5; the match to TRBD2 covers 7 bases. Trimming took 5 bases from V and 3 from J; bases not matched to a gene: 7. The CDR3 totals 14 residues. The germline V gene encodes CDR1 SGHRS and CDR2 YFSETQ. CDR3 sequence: CASRTGGQKETQYF. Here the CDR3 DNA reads TGCGCCAGCAGGACGGGAGGTCAAAAAGAGACCCAGTACTTC.

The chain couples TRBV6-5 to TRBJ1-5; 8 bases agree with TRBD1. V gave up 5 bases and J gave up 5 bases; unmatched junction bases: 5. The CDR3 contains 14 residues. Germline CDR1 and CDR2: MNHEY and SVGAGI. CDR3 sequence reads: CASSRTGRDQPQHF. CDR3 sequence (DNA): TGTGCCAGCAGTCGGACAGGGAGAGATCAGCCCCAGCATTTT.

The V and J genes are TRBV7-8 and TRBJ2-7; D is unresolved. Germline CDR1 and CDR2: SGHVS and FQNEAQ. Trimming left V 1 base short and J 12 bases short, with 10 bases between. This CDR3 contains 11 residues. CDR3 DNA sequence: TGTGCCAGCAGCTTAGACGTAGTCCCGTACTTC. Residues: CASSLDVVPYF.

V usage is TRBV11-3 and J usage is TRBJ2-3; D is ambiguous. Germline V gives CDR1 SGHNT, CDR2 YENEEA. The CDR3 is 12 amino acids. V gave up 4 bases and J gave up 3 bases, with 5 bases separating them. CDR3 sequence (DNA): TGTGCCAGCAGCTCCCTGACAGATACGCAGTATTTT. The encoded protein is CASSSLTDTQYF. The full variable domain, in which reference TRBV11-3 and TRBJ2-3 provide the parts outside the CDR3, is EAGVVQSPRYKIIEKKQPVAFWCNPISGHNTLYWYLQNLGQGPELLIRYENEEAVDDSQLPKDRFSAERLKGVDSTLKIQPAELGDSAVYLCASSSLTDTQYFGPGTRLTVL.

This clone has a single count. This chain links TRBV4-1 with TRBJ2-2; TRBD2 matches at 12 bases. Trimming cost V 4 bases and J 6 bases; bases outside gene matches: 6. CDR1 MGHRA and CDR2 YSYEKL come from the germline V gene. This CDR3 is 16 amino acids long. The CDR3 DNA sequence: TGCGCCAGCAGCCCCCGACTAGCGGGAGTCCCCGGGGAGCTGTTTTTT. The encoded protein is CASSPRLAGVPGELFF.

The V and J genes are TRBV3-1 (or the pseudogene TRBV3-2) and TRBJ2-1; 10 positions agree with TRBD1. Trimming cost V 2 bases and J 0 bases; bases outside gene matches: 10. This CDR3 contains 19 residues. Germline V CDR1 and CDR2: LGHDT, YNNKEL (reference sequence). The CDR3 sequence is CASSQRGTGAISSYNEQFF. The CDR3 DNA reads TGTGCCAGCAGCCAACGCGGGACAGGGGCCATAAGCTCCTACAATGAGCAGTTCTTC.

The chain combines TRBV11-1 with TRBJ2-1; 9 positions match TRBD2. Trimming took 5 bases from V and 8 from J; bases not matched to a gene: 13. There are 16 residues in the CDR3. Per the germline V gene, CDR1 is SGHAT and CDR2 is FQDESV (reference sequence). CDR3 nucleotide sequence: TGTGCCAGCAGCCAAGGTGAGCTAGCGGGAATCTATGAGCAGTTCTTC. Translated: CASSQGELAGIYEQFF.

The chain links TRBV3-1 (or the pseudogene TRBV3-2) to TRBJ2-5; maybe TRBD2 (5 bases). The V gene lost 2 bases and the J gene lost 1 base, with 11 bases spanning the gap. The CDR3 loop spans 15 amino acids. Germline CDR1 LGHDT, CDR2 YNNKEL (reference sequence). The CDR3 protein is CASSQSNGIQETQYF. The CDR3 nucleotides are TGTGCCAGCAGCCAAAGCAACGGGATCCAAGAGACCCAGTACTTC.

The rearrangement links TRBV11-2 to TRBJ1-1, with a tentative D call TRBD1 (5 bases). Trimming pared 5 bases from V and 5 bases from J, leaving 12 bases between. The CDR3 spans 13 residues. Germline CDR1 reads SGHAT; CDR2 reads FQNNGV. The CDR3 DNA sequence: TGTGCCAGCAGCCCCTATGGGGGGACTGAAGCTTTCTTT. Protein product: CASSPYGGTEAFF.

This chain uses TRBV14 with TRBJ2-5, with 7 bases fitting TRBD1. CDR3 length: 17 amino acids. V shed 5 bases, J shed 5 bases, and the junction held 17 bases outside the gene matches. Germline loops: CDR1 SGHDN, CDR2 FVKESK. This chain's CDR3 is CASSGRRDSVSRETQYF. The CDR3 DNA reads TGTGCCAGCAGCGGTCGACGGGACAGTGTCTCTCGGGAGACCCAGTACTTC. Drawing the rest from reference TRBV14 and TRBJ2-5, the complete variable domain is EAGVTQFPSHSVIEKGQTVTLRCDPISGHDNLYWYRRVMGKEIKFLLHFVKESKQDESGMPNNRFLAERTGGTYSTLKVQPAELEDSGVYFCASSGRRDSVSRETQYFGPGTRLLVL.

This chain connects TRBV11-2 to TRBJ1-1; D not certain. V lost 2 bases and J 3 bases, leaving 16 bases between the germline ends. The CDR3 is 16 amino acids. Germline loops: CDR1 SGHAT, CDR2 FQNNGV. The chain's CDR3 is CASSLLSRSADTEAFF. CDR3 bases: TGTGCCAGCAGCTTATTATCGAGAAGCGCGGACACTGAAGCTTTCTTT.

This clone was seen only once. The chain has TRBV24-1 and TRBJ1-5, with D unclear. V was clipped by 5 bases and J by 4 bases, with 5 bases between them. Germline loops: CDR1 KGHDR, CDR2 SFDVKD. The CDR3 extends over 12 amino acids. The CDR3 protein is CATSVQNQPQHF. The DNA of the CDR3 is TGTGCCACCAGTGTCCAGAATCAGCCCCAGCATTTT.

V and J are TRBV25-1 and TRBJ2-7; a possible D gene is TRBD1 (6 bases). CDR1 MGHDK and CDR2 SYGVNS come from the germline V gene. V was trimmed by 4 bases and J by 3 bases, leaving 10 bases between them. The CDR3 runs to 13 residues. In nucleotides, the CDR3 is TGTGCCAGCAGTGCCGGACAGTTCTACGAGCAGTACTTC. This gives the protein CASSAGQFYEQYF.